The clone carrying this TCR beta chain was seen only a few times. Its antigen is not known. The sample comes from a study of beta chain features in type 1 diabetes. Study results and caveats: Type 1 diabetes patients showed a moderate but significant shortening of TCRB CDR3s in all four CD4+ subsets. In these data, an HLA type influence on TCRB rearrangement remained unresolved.

The V gene's germline CDR1 is MNHEY and CDR2 SVGAGI. CDR3 length equals 13 residues. V was pared by 7 bases and J by 8 bases, with 15 bases between. Expressed TCRB transcripts were sequenced because the entire RNA isolate underwent reverse transcription. Clones were read by immunoSEQ multiplex PCR, and TCRdb kept only the in-frame ones, dropping some. This table has roughly 250,000 clones, roughly 20% appearing once. The sample comprised naive CD4+ T cells from blood. The origin of this receptor is a woman aged 40 to 55 with type 1 diabetes. V usage is TRBV6-5 and J usage is TRBJ2-1, with a tentative D call TRBD1 (5 bases). CDR3 nucleotides: TGTGCCAGCACAGGGTTCGGTGGCGATGAGCAGTTCTTC. As protein: CASTGFGGDEQFF.